This TCR beta chain was sequenced during a study of T cell responses to AZD1222 COVID-19 vaccine. Study-level findings and limits: Epitopes outside B.1.351 and B.1.1.7 mutated regions reportedly drew nearly half of spike TCRs.

V lost 5 bases and J 0 bases, leaving 14 bases between the germline ends. Germline CDR1 is SQVTM and CDR2 is ANQGSEA. This CDR3 is built from 14 residues. Analysis merged second doses at about 4 or about 12 weeks. The protocol was immunoSEQ multiplex PCR, while the TCRdb copy is restricted to in-frame clones and leaves out a portion. The table has roughly 100,000 clones, around 85% seen once. With regard to this clone: Its specificity is not known.

V usage is TRBV29-1 and J usage is TRBJ2-7, with D hard to call. This specimen was peripheral blood, taken 28 days after the second AZD1222 dose. This TCR was recovered from an adult who received the AZD1222 COVID-19 vaccine. CDR3 DNA: TGCAGCGTTCGAGAGGACGGGTACTCCTACGAGCAGTACTTC. This codes for CSVREDGYSYEQYF.